Listed below are T cell receptor beta chains from one sample, sequenced in a study of T cells expressing NK-cell markers. No DNA is given; TCRdb re-called the 5' RACE reads and lists each CDR3 protein once. This repertoire includes approximately 440,000 distinct CDR3 sequences. Material for sequencing was blood T cells: a sorted CD56 or NKG2C T cell subset, CD4+ or CD8+ T cells, or bulk PBMC T cells (not recorded which). The source of these receptors is a woman aged 45-60 years in good health. The CDR3 runs from the conserved cysteine through the conserved F or W.

j_call	v_call	cdr3_aa
TRBJ2-2	TRBV4-1	CASSQESSLLLAGELFF
TRBJ2-1	TRBV20-1	CSIQGALLYNEQFF
TRBJ2-4	TRBV12-3/TRBV12-4	CASSSGTLAKNIQYF
TRBJ2-6	TRBV19	CASSPSGRAGANVLTF
TRBJ1-5	TRBV19	CATSSSGRPQHF
TRBJ1-6	TRBV10-3	CAISEGTVNSPLHF
TRBJ2-1	TRBV25-1	CASSGGAARSYNEQFF
TRBJ1-2	TRBV4-1	CASSQHPELLYGYTF
TRBJ1-1	TRBV11-3	CASSLRTGWAEAFF
TRBJ2-3	TRBV2	CASGRAVTDTQYF
TRBJ1-1	TRBV11-2	CASSLREMNTEAFF
TRBJ1-2	TRBV7-3	CASSPGGEVGGYTF
TRBJ2-3	TRBV7-8	CASSLGQGQGDTQYF
TRBJ2-7	TRBV20-1	CSARDPRQVYEQYF
TRBJ2-1	TRBV10-1	CASSESGTYNEQFF
TRBJ2-2	TRBV6-2/TRBV6-3	CASISFRTSGKAGELFF
TRBJ2-1	TRBV24-1	CATSDVAGADEQFF
TRBJ2-7	TRBV7-9	CASSLEVPSGLSYEQYF
TRBJ2-7	TRBV12-5	CASGLGQAFSHEQYF
TRBJ1-4	TRBV11-2	CASSSRTAGEKLFF
TRBJ1-6	TRBV7-9	CASSAQGASSPLHF
TRBJ2-2	TRBV30	CAWKAGFSDTGELFF
TRBJ2-7	TRBV14	CASSWGGLLEQYF
TRBJ1-1	TRBV4-1	CASSQVDGQNTEAFF
TRBJ2-7	TRBV5-1	CASSLAGTTNYEQYF
TRBJ1-4	TRBV6-1	CASKKDRGLANEKLFF
TRBJ2-3	TRBV7-9	CASSLRGSLTDTQYF
TRBJ2-1	TRBV20-1	CSARFINYEQFF
TRBJ1-5	TRBV7-2	CASSLDRVRQPQHF
TRBJ1-2	TRBV29-1	CSGGPGQGFGYTF
TRBJ2-3	TRBV4-2	CASSPTLRGSTDTQYF
TRBJ2-1	TRBV29-1	CSVGDRVAYNEQFF
TRBJ2-2	TRBV12-3/TRBV12-4	CASSTGLRVGTGELFF
TRBJ2-1	TRBV3-1	CASSQGGVYEQFF
TRBJ1-2	TRBV7-9	CASSQRQGEWDGYTF
TRBJ1-4	TRBV11-3	CASSGGPNEKLFF
TRBJ2-1	TRBV15	CATSGRTGEGDNEQFF
TRBJ1-2	TRBV12-3/TRBV12-4	CASSLSGARDGYTF
TRBJ1-1	TRBV9	CASSVVTKGGTEAFF
TRBJ2-5	TRBV10-2	CASSAARQETQYF
TRBJ1-2	TRBV5-1	CASTKDSQLGYTF
TRBJ1-1	TRBV3-1	CASSQDYHGTEAFF
TRBJ2-3	TRBV5-1	CASSLEMAQGWDGTDTQYF
TRBJ2-5	TRBV29-1	CSVARQGRVETQYF
TRBJ2-5	TRBV5-6	CASSLTGGGGLEETQYF
TRBJ2-1	TRBV20-1	CSARDRAGASGSPTYNEQFF
TRBJ1-1	TRBV5-1	CASSPRQVGFTEAFF
TRBJ2-7	TRBV6-5	CASGIAFSYEQYF
TRBJ2-5	TRBV5-4	CASSLEVGHVRSGETQYF
TRBJ2-5	TRBV5-1	CASSLEGETQYF
TRBJ1-2	TRBV12-3/TRBV12-4	CASRRGAGGYTF
TRBJ2-3	TRBV20-1	CSARDGEIGLPTDTQYF
TRBJ2-2	TRBV20-1	CSARDSKEGPNTGELFF
TRBJ1-5	TRBV5-1	CASSLVNLREGNQPQHF
TRBJ1-2	TRBV12-3/TRBV12-4	CASSLAGPQTYGYTF
TRBJ2-3	TRBV27	CASSSRTRTLKGQYF
TRBJ1-1	TRBV21-1	CASSARSQGAEAFF
TRBJ2-3	TRBV24-1	CATSDRGSTDTQYF